This TCR beta chain originates from a study of T cell changes during pregnancy in multiple sclerosis. The protocol was immunoSEQ multiplex PCR, while the TCRdb copy is restricted to in-frame clones and leaves out a portion. The sample has about 40,000 clones, approximately 88% seen once; the top ten hold around 5%. This clone was seen only a few times. An end of the junction does not agree with germline; a read error may underlie this. The CDR3 has 14 amino acids. Germline values: CDR1 MNHNS, CDR2 SASEGT. The gene calls are TRBV6-1 and TRBJ1-4; D unresolved. The specimen was peripheral blood, collected in the first trimester of pregnancy. This receptor was taken from a female donor in good health, enrolled as a control in a pregnancy study. The CDR3 loop reads CASGELSGAEKLFF. CDR3 coding DNA: TGTGCCAGCGGTGAGTTGAGCGGCGCCGAAAAACTGTTTTTT.